This T cell receptor (beta chain) emerged from a study of cytomegalovirus exposure and HLA in healthy donors. General observations from the study: As a later analysis showed, a missense DCLRE1C variant was linked to trimming of TCR beta V- and J-genes. A later analysis showed that HLA-associated TCR beta chains had undergone more clonal expansion than equally common others. The authors later found TCR association rates varying by HLA locus, with DRB1 most and HLA-C fewest.

The germline CDR1 and CDR2 sequences are LNHDA and SQIVND (reference sequence). V dropped 3 bases and J dropped 2 bases, with 11 bases sitting between them. This CDR3 has 14 amino acids. This PCR relied on a set of 60 Vbeta primers and 13 Jbeta primers. Sequencing was performed with immunoSEQ multiplex PCR; in TCRdb, only in-frame clones are kept and a portion is missing. The sample data list 80,000 to 100,000 clones. For this clone: Antigen specificity is unknown.

The rearrangement uses TRBV19 and TRBJ2-7; maybe TRBD1 (6 bases). Sequenced sample: PBMCs. This TCR derives from a woman in her 30s in good health and CMV-seronegative. The CDR3 is CASSMAGDTYEQYF. CDR3 DNA: TGTGCCAGTAGTATGGCAGGGGACACCTACGAGCAGTACTTC.